The T cell receptor beta chain under discussion was sequenced for a study of control samples from healthy donors and cancer patients. J gave up 3 bases and V 4 bases, and 11 bases lay outside the gene matches. CDR3 length: 16 amino acids. Data came from immunoSEQ multiplex PCR; TCRdb stores just in-frame clones and leaves some out. The profile shows about 120,000 clones, 80% to 90% of them singletons. This sequence originates from a woman aged 45-65 years with colorectal cancer. What was sequenced was PBMCs. The J gene is TRBJ1-1, the V gene TRBV23-1; the match to TRBD1 covers 7 bases. TRBV23-1 is an ORF, and what it does is uncertain. The DNA of the CDR3 is TGCGCCAGCAGTCCTTGGGGGGAGGGGGCCCACACTGAAGCTTTCTTT. The encoded protein is CASSPWGEGAHTEAFF.